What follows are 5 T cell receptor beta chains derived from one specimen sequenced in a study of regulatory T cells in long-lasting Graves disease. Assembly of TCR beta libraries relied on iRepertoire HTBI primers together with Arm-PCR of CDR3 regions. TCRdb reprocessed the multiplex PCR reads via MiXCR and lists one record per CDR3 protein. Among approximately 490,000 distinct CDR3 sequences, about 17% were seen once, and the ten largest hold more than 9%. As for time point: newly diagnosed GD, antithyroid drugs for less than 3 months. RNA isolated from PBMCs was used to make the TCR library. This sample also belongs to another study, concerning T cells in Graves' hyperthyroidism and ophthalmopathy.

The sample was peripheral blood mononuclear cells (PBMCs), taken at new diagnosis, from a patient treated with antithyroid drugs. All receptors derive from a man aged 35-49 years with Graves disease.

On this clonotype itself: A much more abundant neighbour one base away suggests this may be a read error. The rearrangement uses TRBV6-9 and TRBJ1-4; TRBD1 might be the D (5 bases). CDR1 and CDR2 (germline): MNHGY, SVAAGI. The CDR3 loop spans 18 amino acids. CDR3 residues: CASSSQVLRGQARERLFF. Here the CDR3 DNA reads TGTGCCAGCAGTTCCCAGGTTTTGCGGGGCCAGGCGCGGGAAAGACTGTTTTTT.

Written as DNA, the CDR3 is TGTGCCAGCAGTGATGCAGGGGTTAGCTCCTATAATTCACCCCTCCACTTT. Protein product: CASSDAGVSSYNSPLHF. This sequence joins TRBV6-2 or TRBV6-3 and TRBJ1-6, with D possibly being TRBD1 (6 bases). There are 17 residues in the CDR3. V was cut by 5 bases and J by 0 bases, with 14 bases left in between. Germline V gene lookup returns CDR1 MNHEY and CDR2 SVGEGT.

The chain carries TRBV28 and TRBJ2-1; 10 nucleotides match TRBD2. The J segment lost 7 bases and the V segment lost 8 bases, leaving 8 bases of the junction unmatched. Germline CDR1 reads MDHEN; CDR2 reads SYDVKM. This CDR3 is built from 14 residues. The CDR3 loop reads CASLGGLALNEQFF. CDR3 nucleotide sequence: TGTGCCAGCCTCGGGGGACTAGCGCTGAATGAGCAGTTCTTC.

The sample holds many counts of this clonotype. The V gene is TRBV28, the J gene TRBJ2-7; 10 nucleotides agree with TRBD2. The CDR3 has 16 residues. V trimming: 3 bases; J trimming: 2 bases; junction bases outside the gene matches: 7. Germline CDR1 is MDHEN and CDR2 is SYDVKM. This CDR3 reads CASSFSRTSGTYEQYF. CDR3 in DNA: TGTGCCAGCAGTTTTTCCAGGACTAGCGGTACCTACGAGCAGTACTTC. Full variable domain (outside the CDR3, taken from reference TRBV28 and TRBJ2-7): DVKVTQSSRYLVKRTGEKVFLECVQDMDHENMFWYRQDPGLGLRLIYFSYDVKMKEKGDIPEGYSVSREKKERFSLILESASTNQTSMYLCASSFSRTSGTYEQYFGPGTRLTVT.

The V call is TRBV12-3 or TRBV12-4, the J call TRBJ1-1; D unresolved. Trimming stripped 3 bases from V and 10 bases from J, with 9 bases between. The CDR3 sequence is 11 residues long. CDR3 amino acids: CASSLEGIAFF. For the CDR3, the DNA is TGTGCCAGCAGTTTGGAGGGTATAGCTTTCTTT.